This T cell receptor beta chain was identified during a study of memory CD4+ T cells and cytomegalovirus serostatus. Study-wide background: This sample comes from healthy Belgian adults, 9 CMV seropositive, some 22 seronegative.

Study-wide results and limits: The CMV-associated TCR signature appears largely within the CD4+ memory repertoire.

This CDR3 contains 13 residues. Trimming pared 5 bases from V and 1 base from J, leaving 8 bases between. Germline assignment: CDR1 SGHTA and CDR2 FQGTGA. Assay used: immunoSEQ multiplex PCR; TCRdb lists only in-frame clones, some missing. The sample consists of 61,000 or so clones, around three quarters of them appearing once. A word on this clone: No antigen is known for it.

Single viable CD3+CD4+CD8-CD45RO+ cells were sorted as the memory CD4+ T cells. Serum IgG to CMV pp150, pp28, p38 and p52 defined serostatus. The sequenced sample was memory CD4+ T cells from blood. The receptor comes from an adult in good health and CMV-seronegative. Some clones in this sample may be carry-over from other donors' samples. The J gene is TRBJ1-1, the V gene TRBV7-3; TRBD1 might be the D (6 bases). CDR3 DNA: TGTGCCAGCAGCGTACAGGGGAACACTGAAGCTTTCTTT. This gives the protein CASSVQGNTEAFF.